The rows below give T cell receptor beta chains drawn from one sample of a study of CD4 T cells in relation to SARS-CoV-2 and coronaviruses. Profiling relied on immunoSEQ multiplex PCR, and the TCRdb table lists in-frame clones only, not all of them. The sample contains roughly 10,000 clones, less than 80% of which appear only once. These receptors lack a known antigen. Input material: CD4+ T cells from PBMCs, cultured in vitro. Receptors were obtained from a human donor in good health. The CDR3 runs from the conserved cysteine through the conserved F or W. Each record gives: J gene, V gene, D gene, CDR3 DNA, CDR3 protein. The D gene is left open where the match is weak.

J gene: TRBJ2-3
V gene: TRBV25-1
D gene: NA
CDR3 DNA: TGTGCCAGCTGTCAGAGCACAGATACGCAGTATTTT
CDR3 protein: CASCQSTDTQYF

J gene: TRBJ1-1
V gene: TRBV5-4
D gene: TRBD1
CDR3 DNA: TGTGCCAGCAGCTTGATTGGACAGGGAGGCACTGAAGCTTTCTTT
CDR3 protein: CASSLIGQGGTEAFF

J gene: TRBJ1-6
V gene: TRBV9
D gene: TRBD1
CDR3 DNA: TGTGCCAGCAGCTTACGACCGGGACAGTATTCACCCCTCCACTTT
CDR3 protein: CASSLRPGQYSPLHF

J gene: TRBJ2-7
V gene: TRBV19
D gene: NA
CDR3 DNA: TGTGCCAGTAGTAGGGTCCCCTACGAGCAGTACTTC
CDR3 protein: CASSRVPYEQYF

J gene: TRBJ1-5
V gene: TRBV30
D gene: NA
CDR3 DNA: TGTGCCTGGAGTCTCTCAGAACAGCCCCAGCATTTT
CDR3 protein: CAWSLSEQPQHF

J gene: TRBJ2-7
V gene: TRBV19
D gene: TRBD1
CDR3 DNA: TGTGCCAGTAGTCCCGAAAAGGGACAGGGTAGATCCTACGAGCAGTACTTC
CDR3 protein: CASSPEKGQGRSYEQYF

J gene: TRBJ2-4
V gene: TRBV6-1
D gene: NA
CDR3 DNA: TGTGCCAGCAGTGAACTCCCCTCCCTGGCCCAAAACATTCAGTACTTC
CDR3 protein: CASSELPSLAQNIQYF

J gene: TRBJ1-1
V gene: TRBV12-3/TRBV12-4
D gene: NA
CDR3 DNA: TGTGCCAGCAGTTTATGGCAAAACACTGAAGCTTTCTTT
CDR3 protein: CASSLWQNTEAFF

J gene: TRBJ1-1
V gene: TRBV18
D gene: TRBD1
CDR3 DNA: TGTGCCAGCTCGTACACCGGGACAGGGGATGGGGGCACTGAAGCTTTCTTT
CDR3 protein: CASSYTGTGDGGTEAFF

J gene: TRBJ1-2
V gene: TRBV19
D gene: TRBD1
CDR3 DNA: TGTGCCAGTAGTCCAGGGACAGGGGGCTTGGGGTATGGCTACACCTTC
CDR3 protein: CASSPGTGGLGYGYTF